The 18 T cell receptor beta chains in this list originate from one sample, sequenced in a study of cytomegalovirus exposure and HLA in healthy donors. A multiplex PCR was run with 60 Vbeta primers and 13 Jbeta primers. Sequencing used immunoSEQ multiplex PCR; TCRdb keeps in-frame clones, though not all of them. The repertoire holds around 130,000 clones, with 70% to 85% as singletons. The specimen was PBMCs. The receptor set was obtained from a man aged 50-59 years in good health and CMV-seronegative.

Regarding this clone: The sample has other DNA sequences that encode this CDR3 too. This chain links TRBV29-1 with TRBJ2-5, with 9 bases identical to TRBD1. The CDR3 consists of 13 residues. CDR1 SQVTM and CDR2 ANQGSEA come from the germline V gene. The CDR3 is CSGTGMERETQYF. The CDR3, as DNA: TGCAGTGGGACAGGGATGGAGCGGGAGACCCAGTACTTC.

The chain has TRBV11-2 and TRBJ2-7; 7 bases fit TRBD1. Losses at the gene ends were 0 bases for V and 3 bases for J; bases not matched to a gene: 5. The length of the CDR3 is 15 residues. Per germline, CDR1 SGHAT and CDR2 FQNNGV. The CDR3 reads CASSLDRAGGYEQYF. The CDR3 DNA sequence: TGTGCCAGCAGCTTAGATCGGGCAGGGGGCTACGAGCAGTACTTC.

The chain employs TRBV19 and TRBJ1-6; the match to TRBD1 covers 8 bases. Trimming removed 9 bases from V and 8 bases from J; junction bases left unmatched: 6. In germline, CDR1 is LNHDA, CDR2 SQIVND (reference sequence). The CDR3 sequence is 13 residues long. CDR3: CASTDRVDSPLHF. The CDR3 DNA sequence: TGTGCCAGCACGGACAGGGTGGATTCACCCCTCCACTTT.

The J gene is TRBJ1-2, the V gene TRBV4-1, with 7 bases fitting TRBD1. Unmatched junction bases numbered 8, after V lost 0 bases and J lost 7 bases. The length of the CDR3 is 15 residues. The germline V gene has CDR1 MGHRA and CDR2 YSYEKL. The CDR3 spells CASSQDTTGYFGYTF. The DNA of the CDR3 is TGCGCCAGCAGCCAAGATACGACAGGGTATTTTGGCTACACCTTC.

The chain recombines TRBV15 with TRBJ2-7; D is undetermined. Looked up from germline, CDR1 is LNHNV and CDR2 is YYDKDF (reference sequence). The CDR3 totals 15 residues. V dropped 4 bases and J dropped 4 bases, with 17 bases sitting between them. CDR3 loop: CATSTHRPLGYEQYF. CDR3 DNA sequence: TGTGCCACCAGCACTCACAGACCCCTCGGTTACGAGCAGTACTTC.

The V and J genes are TRBV16 and TRBJ2-7; D remains ambiguous. CDR1 is KGHSY and CDR2 is FQNENV in the germline V gene. The CDR3 length is 11 residues. V was trimmed by 0 bases and J by 6 bases, leaving 3 bases between them. DNA of the CDR3: TGTGCCAGCAGCCAATCGGCCGAGCAGTACTTC. As protein: CASSQSAEQYF. The full variable domain, its missing parts supplied by reference TRBV16 and TRBJ2-7, is GEEVAQTPKHLVRGEGQKAKLYCAPIKGHSYVFWYQQVLKNEFKFLISFQNENVFDETGMPKERFSAKCLPNSPCSLEIQATKLEDSAVYFCASSQSAEQYFGPGTRLTVT.

In its sample, this clone was seen a few times. The chain links TRBV7-2 to TRBJ1-1; D is undetermined. This CDR3 is built from 14 residues. Germline V gene data show CDR1 as SGHTA and CDR2 as FQGNSA. Trimming removed 1 base at V and 0 bases at J, with 6 bases between. The CDR3 sequence: CASSLGGMNTEAFF. The CDR3 coding sequence is TGTGCCAGCAGCTTAGGAGGGATGAACACTGAAGCTTTCTTT.

This chain links TRBV30 with TRBJ1-4; no reliable D call. The CDR3 totals 12 residues. V gave up 1 base and J gave up 7 bases, with 7 bases separating them. CDR1 is GTSNPN and CDR2 is SVGIG in the germline V gene (reference sequence). The CDR3 coding sequence is TGTGCCTGGAGTGAACTCACTGAAAAACTGTTTTTT. This gives the protein CAWSELTEKLFF.

V usage is TRBV5-1 and J usage is TRBJ1-1, with D perhaps matching TRBD1 (6 bases). Trimming shortened V by 7 bases and J by 1 base, and 8 bases separated the two germline ends. The CDR3 contains 12 residues. In germline, CDR1 is SGHRS, CDR2 YFSETQ. CDR3 amino acids: CASRTANTEAFF. In DNA, the CDR3 is TGCGCCAGCCGGACAGCGAACACTGAAGCTTTCTTT.

The chain recombines TRBV5-1 with TRBJ2-7; D unclear. The V gene's germline CDR1 is SGHRS and CDR2 YFSETQ. V shed 0 bases and J shed 0 bases, with 13 bases lying between them. The CDR3 is made up of 16 amino acids. CDR3 region: CASSLVVSSSSYEQYF. DNA of the CDR3: TGCGCCAGCAGCTTGGTCGTGAGCTCAAGCTCCTACGAGCAGTACTTC.

V is TRBV19 and J is TRBJ2-1, with D perhaps matching TRBD2 (6 bases). Germline V gene data show CDR1 as LNHDA and CDR2 as SQIVND (reference sequence). V lost 10 bases, J lost 3 bases, and 13 bases lay in between. The CDR3 runs 13 residues. The CDR3 is CATRDGGYNEQFF. The DNA of the CDR3 is TGTGCCACGAGGGACGGGGGCTACAATGAGCAGTTCTTC.

The rearrangement uses TRBV6-5 and TRBJ1-6; D is uncertain. The CDR3 loop spans 12 amino acids. The germline V gene has CDR1 MNHEY and CDR2 SVGAGI. V was shortened by 4 bases and J by 7 bases, with 5 bases between the two germline ends. CDR3 amino acids: CASSWRNSPLHF. Here the CDR3 DNA reads TGTGCCAGCAGTTGGAGAAATTCACCCCTCCACTTT.

V usage is TRBV5-6 and J usage is TRBJ1-2; 8 bases agree with TRBD1. Germline CDR1 reads SGHDT; CDR2 reads YYEEEE. This CDR3 contains 14 residues. Germline trimming cut 3 bases from V and 2 bases from J; bases unmatched to any gene: 3. The CDR3 DNA reads TGTGCCAGCAGCTGGAGGACAGGGAACTATGGCTACACCTTC. Amino acids: CASSWRTGNYGYTF.

The chain is built from TRBV7-2 and TRBJ1-2, with D unclear. The CDR3 is 12 residues long. Germline CDR1 and CDR2: SGHTA and FQGNSA. V gave up 7 bases and J gave up 0 bases, with 6 bases separating them. This CDR3 is CASTRSNYGYTF. The CDR3 DNA reads as TGTGCCAGCACCAGATCTAACTATGGCTACACCTTC. Using reference TRBV7-2 and TRBJ1-2 for the parts outside the CDR3, the full variable domain is GAGVSQSPSNKVTEKGKDVELRCDPISGHTALYWYRQSLGQGLEFLIYFQGNSAPDKSGLPSDRFSAERTGGSVSTLTIQRTQQEDSAVYLCASTRSNYGYTFGSGTRLTVV.

The chain is built from TRBV6-5 and TRBJ1-1, with D maybe TRBD1 (6 bases). V lost 6 bases to trimming and J lost 8 bases, with 10 bases between them. CDR1 is MNHEY, CDR2 SVGAGI, per germline. The CDR3 runs to 11 residues. Here the CDR3 reads CASSPGTEAFF. The CDR3 region has the DNA TGTGCCAGCAGCCCCGGGACAGAAGCTTTCTTT.

The chain uses TRBV18 and TRBJ1-1, with D possibly being TRBD1 (6 bases). CDR3 length: 13 amino acids. Germline CDR1 is KGHSH and CDR2 is LQKENI. The V gene lost 6 bases and the J gene lost 8 bases, with 16 bases spanning the gap. CDR3: CASSGTGYGEAFF. As DNA, the CDR3 is TGTGCCAGCTCCGGTACAGGGTATGGAGAAGCTTTCTTT.

This clone was counted once. V and J are TRBV19 and TRBJ1-1; D is undetermined. The CDR3 runs to 14 residues. The ends were cut back, 6 bases at V and 0 bases at J, with 11 bases in the middle. Germline lookup yields CDR1 LNHDA and CDR2 SQIVND (reference sequence). The CDR3 region is CASSREIMNTEAFF. As DNA, the CDR3 is TGTGCCAGTAGCCGGGAGATTATGAACACTGAAGCTTTCTTT.

V and J are TRBV6-5 and TRBJ2-1; TRBD1 is a possible D gene (5 bases). Trimming left V 0 bases short and J 0 bases short, with 9 bases between. The germline CDR1 and CDR2 sequences are MNHEY and SVGAGI. CDR3 length: 16 amino acids. The CDR3: CASSYSPQGSYNEQFF. CDR3 in DNA: TGTGCCAGCAGTTACTCGCCCCAGGGCTCCTACAATGAGCAGTTCTTC.